This TCR beta chain was sequenced for a study of blood T cell repertoires in COVID-19. As for the study in general: The origin of the acute and convalescent COVID-19 samples was the United States, Italy and Spain. The cDNA or gDNA used as material had been derived from T cells, B-cell-depleted T cells, or PBMCs.

Trimming shortened V by 6 bases and J by 5 bases, and 16 bases separated the two germline ends. This CDR3 is 14 amino acids long. Germline V gives CDR1 LNHNV, CDR2 YYDKDF (reference sequence). TCRdb keeps only in-frame clones here, not all; method: immunoSEQ multiplex PCR. Counted here are fewer than 300,000 clones, about four fifths occurring once; the ten biggest clones make up 7.5% to 10%. The sample taken for sequencing was peripheral blood. The receptor was isolated from a woman aged 50 to 60 who had recovered from COVID-19. This chain links TRBV15 with TRBJ2-5, with D perhaps TRBD2 (7 bases). Here the CDR3 reads CATSLVGGGETQYF. DNA of the CDR3: TGTGCCACCAGTCTTGTTGGGGGGGGCGAGACCCAGTACTTC.